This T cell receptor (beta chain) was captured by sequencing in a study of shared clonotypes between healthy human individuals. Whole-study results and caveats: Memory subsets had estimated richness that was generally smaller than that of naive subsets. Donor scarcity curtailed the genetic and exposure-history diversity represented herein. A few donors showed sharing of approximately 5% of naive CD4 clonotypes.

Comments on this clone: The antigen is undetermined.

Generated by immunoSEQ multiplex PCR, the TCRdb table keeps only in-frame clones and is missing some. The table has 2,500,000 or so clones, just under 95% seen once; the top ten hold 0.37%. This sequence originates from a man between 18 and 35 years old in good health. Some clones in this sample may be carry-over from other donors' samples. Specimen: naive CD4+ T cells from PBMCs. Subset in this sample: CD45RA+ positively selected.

The CDR3 nucleotides are TGTGCCAGTATCCCTAGCTCAGATACGCAGTATTTT. Its protein product is CASIPSSDTQYF. V is TRBV19 and J is TRBJ2-3; TRBD2 is a possible D gene (5 bases). Germline V gives CDR1 LNHDA, CDR2 SQIVND (reference sequence). The CDR3 contains 12 residues. Trimming shortened V by 7 bases and J by 4 bases, and 9 bases separated the two germline ends.